The T cell receptor beta chain described here comes from a study of blood T cell repertoires in COVID-19. Study background: COVID-19 samples from acute and convalescent phases originated in the United States, Italy and Spain.

Per the authors' pipeline: Nucleated cell number was recorded as an estimate derived from reference gene primer amplification. Clones were sequenced by immunoSEQ multiplex PCR, and TCRdb holds only the in-frame ones, with some missing. The DNA was the basis for D and trimming; V, J and clone size are from that table. The sample contains about 250,000 clones, roughly 89% of which appear only once. Germline V gives CDR1 SGHAT, CDR2 FQNNGV. This CDR3 is built from 15 residues. V lost 3 bases and J lost 3; bases outside the gene matches: 7. Sequencing used peripheral blood. The receptor was isolated from a middle-aged woman who had recovered from COVID-19. The chain employs TRBV11-2 and TRBJ1-1; the match to TRBD1 covers 7 bases. CDR3 protein: CASSLLGGRHTEAFF. In DNA, the CDR3 is TGTGCCAGCAGCTTGCTAGGGGGCCGACACACTGAAGCTTTCTTT.